This is a list of T cell receptor beta chains from one sample in a study of cytomegalovirus exposure and HLA in healthy donors. Sequenced by immunoSEQ multiplex PCR; TCRdb stores in-frame clones only, minus some. The sample lists under 150,000 clones, 70% to 80% occurring once. Material for sequencing was PBMCs. These receptors were collected from a female donor in good health and CMV-seronegative. The CDR3 runs from the conserved cysteine through the conserved F or W. D genes are given only for firm matches. Expanded clones are given a class, and other clones once, few, many or no size at all.

clone_size d_call j_call v_call cdr3_aa cdr3_nt
- - TRBJ2-5 TRBV27 CASSLGSGEQTTQYF TGTGCCAGCAGTTTAGGGTCCGGGGAACAAACGACCCAGTACTTC
- - TRBJ2-5 TRBV6-5 CASSYSPGIETQYF TGTGCCAGCAGTTACTCACCAGGGATCGAGACCCAGTACTTC
- TRBD2 TRBJ2-2 TRBV4-1 CASSHDGRTGELFF TGCGCCAGCAGCCACGACGGGAGGACCGGGGAGCTGTTTTTT
- - TRBJ1-1 TRBV20-1 CSATLEAEAFF TGCAGTGCGACTCTCGAAGCTGAAGCTTTCTTT
few - TRBJ1-1 TRBV7-6 CASSLGQGTEAFF TGTGCCAGCAGCTTAGGTCAGGGAACTGAAGCTTTCTTT
- - TRBJ1-5 TRBV19 CASSMRQGYQPQHF TGTGCCAGTAGTATGCGGCAGGGGTATCAGCCCCAGCATTTT
- - TRBJ2-7 TRBV13 CASSVSGGPGYEQYF TGTGCCAGCAGCGTCAGTGGAGGGCCGGGGTACGAGCAGTACTTC
- - TRBJ2-3 TRBV9 CASSVAAGPGDTQYF TGTGCCAGCAGCGTAGCAGCCGGGCCGGGGGATACGCAGTATTTT
few TRBD2 TRBJ2-3 TRBV6-1 CASSQGPGLAGSDTQYF TGTGCCAGCAGTCAAGGGCCGGGACTAGCGGGGTCAGATACGCAGTATTTT
- - TRBJ2-2 TRBV30 CAWSVPPFDRSNTGELFF TGTGCCTGGAGTGTACCCCCTTTTGACAGGTCGAACACCGGGGAGCTGTTTTTT
few - TRBJ2-1 TRBV28 CASSLPPGFYNEQFF TGTGCCAGCAGTTTACCCCCAGGGTTCTACAATGAGCAGTTCTTC
few - TRBJ2-2 TRBV30 CAWRSAVHTGELFF TGTGCCTGGAGAAGCGCCGTTCACACCGGGGAGCTGTTTTTT
- TRBD1 TRBJ1-2 TRBV19 CASSRDRGYGYTF TGTGCCAGTAGTCGGGACAGGGGCTATGGCTACACCTTC